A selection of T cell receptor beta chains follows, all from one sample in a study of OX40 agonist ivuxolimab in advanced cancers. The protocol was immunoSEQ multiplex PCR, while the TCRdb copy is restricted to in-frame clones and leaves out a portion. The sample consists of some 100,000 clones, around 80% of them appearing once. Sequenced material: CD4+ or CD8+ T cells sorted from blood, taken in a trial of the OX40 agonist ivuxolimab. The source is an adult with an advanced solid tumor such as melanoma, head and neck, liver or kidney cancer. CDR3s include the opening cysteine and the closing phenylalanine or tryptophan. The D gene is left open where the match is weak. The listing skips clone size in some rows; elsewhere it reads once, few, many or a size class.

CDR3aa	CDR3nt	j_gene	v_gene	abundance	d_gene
CATSRDQGVNTIYF	TGTGCCACCAGCAGAGATCAAGGGGTGAACACCATATATTTT	TRBJ1-3	TRBV15	-	-
CASSVAPGPGDTQYF	TGTGCCAGCAGCGTCGCACCGGGCCCGGGAGATACGCAGTATTTT	TRBJ2-3	TRBV7-3	-	-
CASSGGWGLETQYF	TGTGCCAGCAGTGGAGGGTGGGGGTTAGAGACCCAGTACTTC	TRBJ2-5	TRBV6-1	-	-
CAISESRGQETQYF	TGTGCCATCAGTGAGTCCAGGGGACAAGAGACCCAGTACTTC	TRBJ2-5	TRBV10-3	once	-
CASSYGQNTEAFF	TGTGCCAGCAGTTACGGCCAGAACACTGAAGCTTTCTTT	TRBJ1-1	TRBV6-5	-	-
CASSRRRTDIEAFF	TGTGCCAGCAGCCGACGACGGACAGATATAGAAGCTTTCTTT	TRBJ1-1	TRBV11-2	-	-
CASSGDRGLEETQYF	TGCGCCAGCAGCGGCGACAGGGGTCTAGAAGAGACCCAGTACTTC	TRBJ2-5	TRBV4-1	-	TRBD1
CAIGDSFQPAVSNQPQHF	TGTGCCATCGGAGACAGCTTCCAGCCGGCAGTGAGCAATCAGCCCCAGCATTTT	TRBJ1-5	TRBV10-3	-	-
CASSFGTGGYGYTF	TGTGCCAGCAGTTTTGGGACGGGGGGTTATGGCTACACCTTC	TRBJ1-2	TRBV6-5	-	-
CASSPGQGRTYNEQFF	TGCGCCAGCAGTCCCGGACAGGGCCGAACCTACAATGAGCAGTTCTTC	TRBJ2-1	TRBV4-1	-	TRBD1
CASSKEGDRGMGNEQFF	TGTGCCAGCAGCAAAGAGGGGGACAGGGGAATGGGCAATGAGCAGTTCTTC	TRBJ2-1	TRBV21-1	-	-
CASRSGQGEGYTF	TGTGCCAGCAGATCGGGACAGGGGGAGGGCTACACCTTC	TRBJ1-2	TRBV28	-	TRBD1
CASSYDTGQRRIYTF	TGTGCCAGCAGTTACGATACGGGGCAGAGAAGGATCTACACCTTC	TRBJ1-2	TRBV6-5	-	-
CASSSRQGAETQYF	TGTGCCAGCAGCTCAAGACAGGGGGCCGAGACCCAGTACTTC	TRBJ2-5	TRBV5-5	-	TRBD1
CAIRQGADTQYF	TGTGCCATCAGACAGGGGGCGGATACGCAGTATTTT	TRBJ2-3	TRBV10-3	-	TRBD1
CASSIVPRVTNTGELFF	TGTGCCAGTAGTATAGTCCCCCGGGTGACGAACACCGGGGAGCTGTTTTTT	TRBJ2-2	TRBV19	few	-
CASSLVEGEQFF	TGTGCCAGCAGCTTAGTTGAGGGGGAGCAGTTCTTC	TRBJ2-1	TRBV11-2	-	-
CASSLNGGAQTQYF	TGTGCCAGCAGCTTAAACGGGGGGGCCCAGACCCAGTACTTC	TRBJ2-5	TRBV7-3	once	TRBD2
CASSQGSAEQYF	TGTGCCAGCAGCCAAGGATCGGCCGAGCAGTACTTC	TRBJ2-7	TRBV6-5	-	-
CASSEVRQGTDTQYF	TGTGCCAGCAGTGAAGTGCGCCAGGGCACAGATACGCAGTATTTT	TRBJ2-3	TRBV2	-	-
CASSPYRDEYGYTF	TGTGCCAGCAGCCCCTACCGGGACGAGTATGGCTACACCTTC	TRBJ1-2	TRBV14	-	-
CASSYRGAYGYTF	TGTGCCAGTAGTTACAGGGGGGCCTATGGCTACACCTTC	TRBJ1-2	TRBV19	-	TRBD1
CASSETGRQETQYF	TGTGCCAGCAGCGAAACAGGGCGCCAAGAGACCCAGTACTTC	TRBJ2-5	TRBV9	many	-
CASSDTGEPMAFF	TGTGCCAGCAGCGACACAGGGGAGCCCATGGCTTTCTTT	TRBJ1-1	TRBV7-9	-	TRBD1
CASSSQKSGNGNQPQHF	TGTGCCAGTAGTTCCCAAAAGTCCGGTAATGGCAATCAGCCCCAGCATTTT	TRBJ1-5	TRBV19	-	-
CASSLQERNSPLHF	TGTGCCAGCAGCCTACAGGAACGAAATTCACCCCTCCACTTT	TRBJ1-6	TRBV11-2	-	-
CASSLDLQAYGYTF	TGTGCCAGCAGCTTAGATCTACAGGCTTATGGCTACACCTTC	TRBJ1-2	TRBV7-8	-	-
CASRGQGGELFF	TGTGCCAGCAGGGGACAAGGCGGGGAGCTGTTTTTT	TRBJ2-2	TRBV28	-	-
CATSSSPGRAGETQYF	TGTGCCACCAGCTCCTCCCCTGGGAGGGCGGGAGAGACCCAGTACTTC	TRBJ2-5	TRBV15	-	TRBD2
CASSLEGTNEKLFF	TGTGCCAGCAGTTTAGAGGGAACTAATGAAAAACTGTTTTTT	TRBJ1-4	TRBV6-5	-	-
CASSAMMDGNYGYTF	TGTGCCAGCAGTGCAATGATGGACGGTAACTATGGCTACACCTTC	TRBJ1-2	TRBV6-1	-	-
CASSVGVLVGVADTQYF	TGTGCCAGCAGCGTAGGGGTACTAGTGGGGGTCGCAGATACGCAGTATTTT	TRBJ2-3	TRBV9	-	-
CASSLRLGGDNEKLFF	TGTGCCAGCAGCTTGAGATTAGGGGGCGATAATGAAAAACTGTTTTTT	TRBJ1-4	TRBV5-4	-	TRBD1
CASSSTQRRTNEQFF	TGTGCCAGCAGCTCCACCCAGCGCCGAACTAATGAGCAGTTCTTC	TRBJ2-1	TRBV5-4	-	-
CASSSERKLFF	TGTGCCAGCAGTTCAGAACGAAAACTGTTTTTT	TRBJ1-4	TRBV28	-	-
CASSQTGSSYEQYF	TGTGCCAGCAGTCAGACAGGGAGCTCCTACGAGCAGTACTTC	TRBJ2-7	TRBV27	once	TRBD1
CASRTGVGTEAFF	TGTGCCAGCAGGACAGGGGTGGGAACTGAAGCTTTCTTT	TRBJ1-1	TRBV21-1	few	-
CASSRSVMENIQYF	TGTGCCAGCAGCCGATCGGTGATGGAGAACATTCAGTACTTC	TRBJ2-4	TRBV6-1	-	-
CASSWGRGQETQYF	TGTGCCAGCAGTTGGGGTCGGGGCCAAGAGACCCAGTACTTC	TRBJ2-5	TRBV28	-	-
CASSLGQNFQEKLFF	TGTGCCAGCAGTCTAGGACAGAATTTTCAAGAAAAACTGTTTTTT	TRBJ1-4	TRBV7-8	few	-
CASSLGAGEAFF	TGTGCCAGCAGCTTAGGTGCGGGGGAAGCTTTCTTT	TRBJ1-1	TRBV7-9	once	-
CASSWIPGENTEAFF	TGTGCCAGCAGCTGGATTCCAGGGGAGAACACTGAAGCTTTCTTT	TRBJ1-1	TRBV5-5	many	-
CASMDYSNQPQHF	TGTGCCAGCATGGACTATAGCAATCAGCCCCAGCATTTT	TRBJ1-5	TRBV28	-	-
CASSLEQGHSPLHF	TGCGCCAGCAGCTTGGAACAGGGTCACTCACCCCTCCACTTT	TRBJ1-6	TRBV5-1	once	-
CASSSTSGGTDTQYF	TGTGCCAGCAGCTCGACTAGCGGGGGCACAGATACGCAGTATTTT	TRBJ2-3	TRBV7-6	-	TRBD2
CASSQLAGGANTGELFF	TGCGCCAGCAGCCAATTAGCGGGGGGAGCGAACACCGGGGAGCTGTTTTTT	TRBJ2-2	TRBV4-1	-	TRBD2
CASSSIQGPLHF	TGTGCCAGCAGTTCTATACAGGGACCCCTCCACTTT	TRBJ1-6	TRBV28	-	-
CASSYSYLNYGYTF	TGTGCCAGCAGTTACTCATACTTAAACTATGGCTACACCTTC	TRBJ1-2	TRBV6-5	once	-
CASRLGEEAGNTIYF	TGTGCCAGCAGACTAGGGGAAGAGGCTGGAAACACCATATATTTT	TRBJ1-3	TRBV5-6	-	-
CAISDPRASGNTIYF	TGTGCCATCAGTGACCCCCGGGCCTCTGGAAACACCATATATTTT	TRBJ1-3	TRBV10-3	-	-
CASGLGTAGEQYF	TGTGCTAGTGGTTTGGGAACCGCCGGCGAGCAGTACTTC	TRBJ2-7	TRBV12-5	-	-
CASSPGDLSNTGELFF	TGCGCCAGCAGCCCGGGGGACCTATCGAACACCGGGGAGCTGTTTTTT	TRBJ2-2	TRBV5-1	-	-
CASQTALTDTQYF	TGTGCCAGTCAGACAGCACTCACAGATACGCAGTATTTT	TRBJ2-3	TRBV18	-	-
CATSRGIRTADNSPLHF	TGTGCCACCAGCAGGGGGATCCGGACAGCCGATAATTCACCCCTCCACTTT	TRBJ1-6	TRBV15	-	-
CASSVGDRGQPQHF	TGTGCCAGCAGCGTAGGAGATAGGGGGCAACCCCAGCATTTT	TRBJ1-5	TRBV9	once	TRBD1
CATRTDNYGYTF	TGTGCCACCAGGACAGACAACTATGGCTACACCTTC	TRBJ1-2	TRBV19	-	-